This T cell receptor (beta chain) was obtained from a study of cytomegalovirus exposure and HLA in healthy donors. Primers included in the PCR were 60 Vbeta and 13 Jbeta primers. Libraries were prepared by immunoSEQ multiplex PCR; TCRdb keeps only in-frame clonotypes and omits some of them. In the table there are 150,000 to 200,000 clones, 87% of which are singletons. Between the trimmed V and J ends, which lost 5 bases and 2 bases, there was a span of 12 bases. The CDR3 contains 14 residues. Looked up from germline, CDR1 is MDHEN and CDR2 is SYDVKM. This receptor was taken from a boy younger than 10 in good health and CMV-seronegative. The specimen sequenced was PBMCs. V and J are TRBV28 and TRBJ1-2; D unresolved. CDR3 protein: CASSPSLQNYGYTF. The CDR3 bases are TGTGCCAGCAGTCCCTCCCTCCAGAACTATGGCTACACCTTC.